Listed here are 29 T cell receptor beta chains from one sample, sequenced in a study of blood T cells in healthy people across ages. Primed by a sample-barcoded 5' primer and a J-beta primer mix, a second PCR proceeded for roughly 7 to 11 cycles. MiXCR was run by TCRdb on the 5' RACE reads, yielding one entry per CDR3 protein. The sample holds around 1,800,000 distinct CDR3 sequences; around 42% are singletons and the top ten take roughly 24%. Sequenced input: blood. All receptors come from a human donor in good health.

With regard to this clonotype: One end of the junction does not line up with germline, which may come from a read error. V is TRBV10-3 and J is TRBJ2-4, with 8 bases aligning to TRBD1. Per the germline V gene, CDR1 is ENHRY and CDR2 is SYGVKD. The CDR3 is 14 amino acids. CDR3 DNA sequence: TGTGCCATCAGTGTGGACAGGGACGAAAACGTTCAGTACTTC. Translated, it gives CAISVDRDENVQYF.

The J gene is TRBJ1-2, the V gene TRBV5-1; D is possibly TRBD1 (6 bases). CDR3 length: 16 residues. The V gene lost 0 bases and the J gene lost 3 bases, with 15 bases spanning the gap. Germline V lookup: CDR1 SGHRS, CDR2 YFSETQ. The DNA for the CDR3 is TGCGCCAGCAGCTTGGAGGGGGTACCCGAGGACTATGGCTACACCTTC. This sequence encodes CASSLEGVPEDYGYTF.

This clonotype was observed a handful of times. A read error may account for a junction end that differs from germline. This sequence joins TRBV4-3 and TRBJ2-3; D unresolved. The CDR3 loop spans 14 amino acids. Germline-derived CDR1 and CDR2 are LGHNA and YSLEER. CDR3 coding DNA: TGCGCCGGCAGCCAAGGCGCGCAAGCAGATACGCAGTATTTT. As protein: CAGSQGAQADTQYF.

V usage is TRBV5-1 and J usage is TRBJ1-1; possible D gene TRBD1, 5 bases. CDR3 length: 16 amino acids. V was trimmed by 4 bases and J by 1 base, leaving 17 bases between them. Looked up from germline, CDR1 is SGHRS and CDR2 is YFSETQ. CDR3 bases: TGCGCCAGCAGCCCCCGGGGCAGCTGGGAGAACACTGAAGCTTTCTTT. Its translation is CASSPRGSWENTEAFF.

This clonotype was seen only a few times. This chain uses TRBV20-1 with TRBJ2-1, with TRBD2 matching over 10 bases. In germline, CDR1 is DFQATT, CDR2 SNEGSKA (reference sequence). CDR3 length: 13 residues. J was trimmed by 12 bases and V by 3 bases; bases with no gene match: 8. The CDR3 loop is CSASWLAGVGQFF. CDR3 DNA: TGCAGTGCTAGTTGGCTAGCGGGGGTTGGGCAGTTCTTC.

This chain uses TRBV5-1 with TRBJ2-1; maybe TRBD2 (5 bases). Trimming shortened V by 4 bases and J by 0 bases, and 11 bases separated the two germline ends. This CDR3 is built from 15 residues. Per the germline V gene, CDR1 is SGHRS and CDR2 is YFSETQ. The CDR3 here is CASSMYGNSYNEQFF. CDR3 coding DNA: TGCGCCAGCAGCATGTACGGGAACTCCTACAATGAGCAGTTCTTC. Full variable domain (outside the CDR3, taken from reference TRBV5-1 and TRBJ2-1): KAGVTQTPRYLIKTRGQQVTLSCSPISGHRSVSWYQQTPGQGLQFLFEYFSETQRNKGNFPGRFSGRQFSNSRSEMNVSTLELGDSALYLCASSMYGNSYNEQFFGPGTRLTVL.

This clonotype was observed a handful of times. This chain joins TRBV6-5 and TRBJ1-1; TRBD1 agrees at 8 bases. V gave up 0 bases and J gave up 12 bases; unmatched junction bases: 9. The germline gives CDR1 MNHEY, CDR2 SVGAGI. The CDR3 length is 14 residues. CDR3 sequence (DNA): TGTGCCAGCAGTTACTCCCCGACAGGGGATATGACTTTCTTT. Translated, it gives CASSYSPTGDMTFF.

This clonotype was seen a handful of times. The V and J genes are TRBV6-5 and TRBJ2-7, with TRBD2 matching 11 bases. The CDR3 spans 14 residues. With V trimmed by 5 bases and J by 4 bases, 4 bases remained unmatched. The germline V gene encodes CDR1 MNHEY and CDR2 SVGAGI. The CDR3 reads CASSEVAGGYEQYF. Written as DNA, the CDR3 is TGTGCCAGCAGTGAAGTAGCGGGGGGGTACGAGCAGTACTTC.

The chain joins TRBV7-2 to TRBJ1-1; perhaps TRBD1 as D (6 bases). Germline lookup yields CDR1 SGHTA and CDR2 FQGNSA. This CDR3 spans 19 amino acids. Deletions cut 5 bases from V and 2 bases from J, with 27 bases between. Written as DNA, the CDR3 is TGTGCCAGCAGCCAAAGGGGGGGCGAAACGAAGGTGACTAACACTGAAGCTTTCTTT. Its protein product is CASSQRGGETKVTNTEAFF. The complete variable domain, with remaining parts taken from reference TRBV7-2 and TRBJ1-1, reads GAGVSQSPSNKVTEKGKDVELRCDPISGHTALYWYRQSLGQGLEFLIYFQGNSAPDKSGLPSDRFSAERTGGSVSTLTIQRTQQEDSAVYLCASSQRGGETKVTNTEAFFGQGTRLTVV.

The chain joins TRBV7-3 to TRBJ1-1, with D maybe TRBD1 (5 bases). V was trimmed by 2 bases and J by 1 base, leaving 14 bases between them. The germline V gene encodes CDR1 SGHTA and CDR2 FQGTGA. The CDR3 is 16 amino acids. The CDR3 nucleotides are TGTGCCAGCAGCTTATTTCCCCGGGACGGGAACACTGAAGCTTTCTTT. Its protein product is CASSLFPRDGNTEAFF.

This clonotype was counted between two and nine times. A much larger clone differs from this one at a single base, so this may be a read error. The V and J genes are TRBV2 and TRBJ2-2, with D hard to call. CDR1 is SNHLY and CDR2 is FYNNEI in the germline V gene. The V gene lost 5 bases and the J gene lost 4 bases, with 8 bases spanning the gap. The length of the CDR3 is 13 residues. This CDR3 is CASSYTGTGELFF. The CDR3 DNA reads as TGTGCCAGCAGTTACACGGGCACCGGGGAGCTGTTTTTT.

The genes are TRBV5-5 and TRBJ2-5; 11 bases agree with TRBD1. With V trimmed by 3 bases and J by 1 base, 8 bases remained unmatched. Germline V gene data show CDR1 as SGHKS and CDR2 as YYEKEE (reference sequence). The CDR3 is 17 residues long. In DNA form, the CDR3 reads TGTGCCAGCAGCTACCTTCGGGACAGGGGGATCCAAGAGACCCAGTACTTC. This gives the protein CASSYLRDRGIQETQYF.

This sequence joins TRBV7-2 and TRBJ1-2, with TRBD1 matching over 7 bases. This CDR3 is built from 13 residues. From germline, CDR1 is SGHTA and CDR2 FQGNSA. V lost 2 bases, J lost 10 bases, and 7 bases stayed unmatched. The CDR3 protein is CASSLYQGQSYTF. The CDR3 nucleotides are TGTGCCAGCAGCTTATATCAGGGACAGTCCTACACCTTC. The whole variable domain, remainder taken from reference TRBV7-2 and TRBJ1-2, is GAGVSQSPSNKVTEKGKDVELRCDPISGHTALYWYRQSLGQGLEFLIYFQGNSAPDKSGLPSDRFSAERTGGSVSTLTIQRTQQEDSAVYLCASSLYQGQSYTFGSGTRLTVV.

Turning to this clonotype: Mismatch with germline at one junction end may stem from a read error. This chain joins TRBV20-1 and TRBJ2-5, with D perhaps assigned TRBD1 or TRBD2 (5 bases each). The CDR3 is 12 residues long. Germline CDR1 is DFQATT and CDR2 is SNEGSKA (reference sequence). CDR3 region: CSATGTPETRYF. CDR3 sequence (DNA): TGCAGTGCGACCGGGACCCCAGAGACCCGGTACTTC.

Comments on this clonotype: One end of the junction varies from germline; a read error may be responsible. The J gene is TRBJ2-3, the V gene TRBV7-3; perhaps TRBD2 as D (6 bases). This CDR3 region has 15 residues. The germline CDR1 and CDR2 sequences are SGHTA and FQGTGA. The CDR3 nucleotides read TGTGTCAGCAGCAGAGCGGGCCGCAGCACAGATACGCAGTATTTT. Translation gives CVSSRAGRSTDTQYF. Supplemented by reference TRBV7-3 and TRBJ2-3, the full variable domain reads GAGVSQTPSNKVTEKGKYVELRCDPISGHTALYWYRQSLGQGPEFLIYFQGTGAADDSGLPNDRFFAVRPEGSVSTLKIQRTERGDSAVYLCVSSRAGRSTDTQYFGPGTRLTVL.

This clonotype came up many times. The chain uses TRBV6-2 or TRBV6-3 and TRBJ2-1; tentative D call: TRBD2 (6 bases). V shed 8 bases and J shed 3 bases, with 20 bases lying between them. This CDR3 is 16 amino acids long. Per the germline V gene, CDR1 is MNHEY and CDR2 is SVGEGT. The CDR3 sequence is CASSLTRTGDYNEQFF. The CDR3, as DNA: TGTGCCAGCTCCCTCACCCGGACGGGAGACTACAATGAGCAGTTCTTC.

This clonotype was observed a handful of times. CDR3 coding DNA: TGCAGCGTTGAGTTTAGAGACGAGCAGTACTTC. Translating gives CSVEFRDEQYF. This chain joins TRBV29-1 and TRBJ2-7; D not resolved. The length of the CDR3 is 11 residues. The V gene lost 3 bases and the J gene lost 5 bases, with 8 bases spanning the gap. Germline CDR1 SQVTM, CDR2 ANQGSEA.

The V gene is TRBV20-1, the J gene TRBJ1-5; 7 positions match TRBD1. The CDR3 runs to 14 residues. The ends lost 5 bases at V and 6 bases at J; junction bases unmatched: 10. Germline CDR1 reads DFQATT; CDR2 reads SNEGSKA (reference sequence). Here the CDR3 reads CSAQAEQGLQPQHF. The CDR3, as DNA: TGCAGTGCTCAGGCAGAACAGGGGCTTCAGCCCCAGCATTTT.

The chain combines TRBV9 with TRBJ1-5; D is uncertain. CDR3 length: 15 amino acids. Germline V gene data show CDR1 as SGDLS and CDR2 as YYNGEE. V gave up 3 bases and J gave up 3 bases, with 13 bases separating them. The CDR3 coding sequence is TGTGCCAGCAGCGCACTAGGAGAGAACAATCAGCCCCAGCATTTT. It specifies CASSALGENNQPQHF.

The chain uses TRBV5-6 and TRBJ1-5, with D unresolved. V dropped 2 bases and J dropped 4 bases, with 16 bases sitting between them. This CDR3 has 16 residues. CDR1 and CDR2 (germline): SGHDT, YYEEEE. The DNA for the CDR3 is TGTGCCAGCAGCTTTACAAGTGTCCCCCGGAATCAGCCCCAGCATTTT. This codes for CASSFTSVPRNQPQHF.

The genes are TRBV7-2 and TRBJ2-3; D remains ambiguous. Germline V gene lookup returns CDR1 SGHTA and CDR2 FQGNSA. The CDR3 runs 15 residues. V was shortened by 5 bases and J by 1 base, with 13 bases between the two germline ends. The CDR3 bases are TGTGCCAGCAGCCCAGGTGGCCATGGCACAGATACGCAGTATTTT. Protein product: CASSPGGHGTDTQYF.

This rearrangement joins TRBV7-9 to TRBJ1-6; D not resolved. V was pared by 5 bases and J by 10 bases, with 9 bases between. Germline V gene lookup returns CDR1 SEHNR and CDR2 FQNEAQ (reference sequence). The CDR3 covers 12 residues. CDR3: CASSLEESPLHF. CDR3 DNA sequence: TGTGCCAGCAGCCTCGAGGAATCACCCCTCCACTTT.

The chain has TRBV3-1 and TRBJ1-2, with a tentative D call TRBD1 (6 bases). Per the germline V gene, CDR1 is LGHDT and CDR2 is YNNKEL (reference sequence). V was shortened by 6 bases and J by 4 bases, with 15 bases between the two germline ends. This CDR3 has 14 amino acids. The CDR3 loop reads CASSPIGQLYGYTF. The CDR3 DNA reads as TGTGCCAGCAGTCCTATAGGACAGCTCTATGGCTACACCTTC.

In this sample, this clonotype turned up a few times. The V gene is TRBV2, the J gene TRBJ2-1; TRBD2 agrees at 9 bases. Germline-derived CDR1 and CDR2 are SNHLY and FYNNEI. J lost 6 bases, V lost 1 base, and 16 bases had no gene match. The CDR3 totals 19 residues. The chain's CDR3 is CASSEEWFAAGGPSNEQFF. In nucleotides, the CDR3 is TGTGCCAGCAGTGAAGAGTGGTTCGCAGCGGGGGGCCCAAGCAATGAGCAGTTCTTC.

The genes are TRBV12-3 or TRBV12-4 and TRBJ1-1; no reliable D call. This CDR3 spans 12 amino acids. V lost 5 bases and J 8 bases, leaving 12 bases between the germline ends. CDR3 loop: CASSIELREAFF. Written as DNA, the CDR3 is TGTGCCAGCAGTATTGAGTTACGAGAAGCTTTCTTT.

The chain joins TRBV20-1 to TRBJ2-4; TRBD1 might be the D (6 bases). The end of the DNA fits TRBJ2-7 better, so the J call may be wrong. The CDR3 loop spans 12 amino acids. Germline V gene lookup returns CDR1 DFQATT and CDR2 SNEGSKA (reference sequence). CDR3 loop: CSARPAGVEQYF. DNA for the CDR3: TGCAGTGCTAGGCCCGCAGGGGTCGAGCAGTACTTC.

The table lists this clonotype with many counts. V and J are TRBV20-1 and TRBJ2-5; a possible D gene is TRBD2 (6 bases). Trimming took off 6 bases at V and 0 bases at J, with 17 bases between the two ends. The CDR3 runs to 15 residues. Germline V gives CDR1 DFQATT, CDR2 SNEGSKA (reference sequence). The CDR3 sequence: CSAREPSAYQETQYF. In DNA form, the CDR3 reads TGCAGTGCACGCGAGCCTAGCGCGTACCAAGAGACCCAGTACTTC.

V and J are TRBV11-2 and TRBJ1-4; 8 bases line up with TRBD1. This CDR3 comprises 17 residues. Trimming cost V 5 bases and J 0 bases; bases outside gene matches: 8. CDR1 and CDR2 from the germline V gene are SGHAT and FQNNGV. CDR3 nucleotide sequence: TGTGCCAGCAGCGCGACAGGGGCGATTGCAACTAATGAAAAACTGTTTTTT. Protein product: CASSATGAIATNEKLFF.

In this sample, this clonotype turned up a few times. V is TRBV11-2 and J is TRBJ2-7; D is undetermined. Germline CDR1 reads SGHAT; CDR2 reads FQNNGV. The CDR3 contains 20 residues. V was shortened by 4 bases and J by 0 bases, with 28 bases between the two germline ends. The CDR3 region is CASSSISPRVGQRISYEQYF. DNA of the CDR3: TGTGCCAGCAGCTCCATTTCTCCACGAGTCGGGCAGAGGATCTCCTACGAGCAGTACTTC.